Shown below are 32 T cell receptor beta chains from a single sample sequenced in a study of cytomegalovirus exposure and HLA in healthy donors (dated by TCRdb to about 2017). The protocol used for the library was the immunoSEQ multiplex PCR assay. For the multiplex PCR, a mixture combining 60 forward primers for TCR Vbeta segments and 13 reverse primers for TCR Jbeta segments was used. The table comes from immuneACCESS by way of TCRdb, which keeps in-frame sequences with V and J called. Part of the clones is missing from these tables; in studies checked, under half for an unresolved V gene and the rest for unknown reasons. Within this sample are some 120,000 clones, with 79% of them counted one time only. The top ten clonotypes cover approximately 2% of the sample. Source material: PBMCs. These receptors originate from a man aged 18 to 29 in good health and CMV-seronegative.

CDR3 residues: CASSVGTDSSYEQYF. The CDR3 DNA sequence: TGTGCCAGCAGCGTAGGAACAGACAGCTCCTACGAGCAGTACTTC. This chain connects TRBV7-3 to TRBJ2-7; weak D call: TRBD1 (5 bases). Germline loops: CDR1 SGHTA, CDR2 FQGTGA. Trimming removed 5 bases at V and 0 bases at J, with 14 bases between. The CDR3 has 15 amino acids.

The J gene is TRBJ1-5, the V gene TRBV2; maybe TRBD1 (5 bases). The CDR3 sequence is 15 residues long. Between the trimmed V and J ends, which lost 2 bases and 1 base, there was a span of 9 bases. Per the germline V gene, CDR1 is SNHLY and CDR2 is FYNNEI. CDR3 DNA sequence: TGTGCCAGCAGTGAAACGGGGGTAAGCAATCAGCCCCAGCATTTT. Amino acid sequence: CASSETGVSNQPQHF.

The V call is TRBV5-1, the J call TRBJ2-3; D is unclear. The germline V gene encodes CDR1 SGHRS and CDR2 YFSETQ. Trimming shortened V by 0 bases and J by 0 bases, and 17 bases separated the two germline ends. This CDR3 region has 18 residues. The CDR3 is CASSLGALPAASTDTQYF. DNA of the CDR3: TGCGCCAGCAGCTTGGGGGCCCTGCCGGCTGCTAGCACAGATACGCAGTATTTT.

This chain uses TRBV6-5 with TRBJ2-1, with D perhaps TRBD1 (6 bases). Per the germline V gene, CDR1 is MNHEY and CDR2 is SVGAGI. CDR3 length equals 15 residues. The V and J ends lost 6 bases and 1 base respectively, with 13 bases between them. The CDR3 region is CASSSSGQSYNEQFF. In nucleotides, the CDR3 is TGTGCCAGCAGCAGTTCCGGACAGTCCTACAATGAGCAGTTCTTC.

The gene calls are TRBV4-2 and TRBJ1-6; no clear D gene. The V end lost 0 bases, the J end lost 10 bases, and 10 bases lay between the germline ends. The CDR3 extends over 14 amino acids. Germline CDR1 is LGHNA and CDR2 is YNFKEQ. The CDR3 bases are TGTGCCAGCAGCCAAGATAGGAGAACCTCACCCCTCCACTTT. Its translation is CASSQDRRTSPLHF.

The rearrangement uses TRBV6-1 and TRBJ1-2, with D possibly matching TRBD1 (5 bases). This CDR3 spans 14 amino acids. V lost 7 bases and J 6 bases, leaving 18 bases between the germline ends. CDR1 and CDR2 (germline): MNHNS, SASEGT. CDR3 nucleotide sequence: TGTGCCAGCAAATACACCGGCTCAGGGAATGGCTACACCTTC. Its translation is CASKYTGSGNGYTF.

The chain combines TRBV9 with TRBJ1-1; D is uncertain. With 2 bases removed from V and 0 bases from J, the gap between germline ends came to 8 bases. The CDR3 consists of 14 residues. Germline-derived CDR1 and CDR2 are SGDLS and YYNGEE. CDR3 sequence: CASSVHTMNTEAFF. CDR3 bases: TGTGCCAGCAGCGTCCACACCATGAACACTGAAGCTTTCTTT.

The V call is TRBV6-1, the J call TRBJ1-3; D may be TRBD1 (6 bases). Germline lookup yields CDR1 MNHNS and CDR2 SASEGT. Trimming took 3 bases from V and 0 from J, leaving 15 bases between them. The CDR3 covers 17 residues. Here the CDR3 DNA reads TGTGCCAGCAGTGAGACAGGCCGGAGGCTCTCTGGAAACACCATATATTTT. This sequence encodes CASSETGRRLSGNTIYF.

As to this clone: The junction departs from the called germline gene at one end, perhaps through a read error. The V call is TRBV7-7, the J call TRBJ2-7; D perhaps matches TRBD1 (6 bases). This CDR3 has 14 residues. The germline V gene has CDR1 SSHAT and CDR2 FNYEAQ (reference sequence). Written as DNA, the CDR3 is TGTGCTAGCAGCTTGGAACAGGGCATGCACGAGCAGTACTTC. Translation: CASSLEQGMHEQYF.

V usage is TRBV12-2 and J usage is TRBJ1-4. TRBV12-2 has pseudogene status. This CDR3 region has 16 residues. Here the CDR3 reads CASRLARGGSGEKLFF. CDR3 sequence (DNA): TGTGCAAGTCGCTTAGCGCGGGGGGGCAGTGGGGAAAAACTGTTTTTT.

The chain combines TRBV13 with TRBJ2-6, with 10 bases fitting TRBD1. CDR3 length equals 18 residues. V lost 4 bases to trimming and J lost 4 bases; unmatched junction nucleotides: 10. CDR1 PRHDT and CDR2 FYEKMQ come from the germline V gene (reference sequence). This chain's CDR3 is CASSSDRGGVAGANVLTF. The CDR3 nucleotides read TGTGCCAGCAGCTCGGACAGGGGGGGGGTAGCCGGGGCCAACGTCCTGACTTTC.

The CDR3: CASSGRTGQNTGELFF. For the CDR3, the DNA is TGTGCCAGCAGCGGCCGGACAGGCCAGAACACCGGGGAGCTGTTTTTT. The chain combines TRBV9 with TRBJ2-2; the match to TRBD1 covers 7 bases. The CDR3 totals 16 residues. Germline trimming cut 3 bases from V and 1 base from J; bases unmatched to any gene: 6. Germline V gene lookup returns CDR1 SGDLS and CDR2 YYNGEE.

The J gene is TRBJ2-7, the V gene TRBV27; D is unclear. V was clipped by 4 bases and J by 7 bases, with 14 bases between them. The CDR3 length is 13 residues. CDR1 and CDR2 from the germline V gene are MNHEY and SMNVEV (reference sequence). The CDR3 reads CASSSPPGWEQYF. In DNA form, the CDR3 reads TGTGCCAGCAGTTCCCCCCCTGGCTGGGAGCAGTACTTC.

The chain links TRBV11-3 to TRBJ2-1, with D maybe TRBD2 (6 bases). V lost 0 bases, J lost 6 bases, and 18 bases lay in between. Germline V gene data show CDR1 as SGHNT and CDR2 as YENEEA. CDR3 length: 17 amino acids. The DNA of the CDR3 is TGTGCCAGCAGCTTAGATTCGGAACGGGAGTTTGGCAATGAGCAGTTCTTC. Its protein product is CASSLDSEREFGNEQFF.

This clone was seen once. The genes are TRBV12-5 and TRBJ2-3; D is undetermined. The CDR3 is made up of 15 amino acids. V dropped 5 bases and J dropped 3 bases, with 15 bases sitting between them. Germline lookup yields CDR1 LGHNT and CDR2 FRNRAP. Written as DNA, the CDR3 is TGTGCTAGTGGTCTGAACCTTGGCGGAACAGATACGCAGTATTTT. This sequence encodes CASGLNLGGTDTQYF.

This clone has only one observation. The chain employs TRBV4-1 and TRBJ2-3, with D possibly being TRBD1 (5 bases). CDR1 and CDR2 (germline): MGHRA, YSYEKL. The CDR3 extends over 15 amino acids. V was cut by 0 bases and J by 5 bases, with 12 bases left in between. The CDR3 DNA is TGCGCCAGCAGCCAAGAAGGGGTTGCAAGAGATACGCAGTATTTT. This translates into CASSQEGVARDTQYF.

This clone appeared a few times. CDR3 nucleotide sequence: TGTGCCAGCAGTGACAGGGGGCGAGAAGGAAAACTGTTTTTT. Encoded protein: CASSDRGREGKLFF. The rearrangement links TRBV6-1 to TRBJ1-4; 8 bases align to TRBD1. Germline assignment: CDR1 MNHNS and CDR2 SASEGT. The ends lost 3 bases at V and 10 bases at J; junction bases unmatched: 7. The CDR3 is 14 residues long.

V gene TRBV19 combines with J gene TRBJ2-5; D is possibly TRBD1 (6 bases). Per germline, CDR1 LNHDA and CDR2 SQIVND (reference sequence). Between the trimmed V and J ends, which lost 4 bases and 2 bases, there was a span of 17 bases. The CDR3 has 16 residues. This CDR3 reads CASSTNSRTVQETQYF. In nucleotides, the CDR3 is TGTGCCAGTAGTACTAACTCAAGGACAGTACAAGAGACCCAGTACTTC.

This clone was seen once. The chain links TRBV10-3 to TRBJ2-5; TRBD2 matches at 13 bases. V dropped 10 bases and J dropped 3; count of bases not matched to a gene: 8. This CDR3 is 15 amino acids long. Germline values: CDR1 ENHRY, CDR2 SYGVKD. Here the CDR3 reads CATGRGTSGKETQYF. CDR3 DNA: TGTGCCACTGGGCGAGGGACTAGCGGGAAAGAGACCCAGTACTTC.

The rearrangement joins TRBV5-6 to TRBJ2-7; TRBD2 aligns across 10 bases. V shed 0 bases and J 3 bases; nucleotides not matched to a gene: 3. The CDR3 has 15 amino acids. Germline CDR1 is SGHDT and CDR2 is YYEEEE. CDR3: CASSLGTSGNYEQYF. DNA of the CDR3: TGTGCCAGCAGCTTGGGGACTAGCGGAAACTACGAGCAGTACTTC.

The CDR3 sequence is CASGDRGRSPLHF. The CDR3 region has the DNA TGTGCCAGCGGGGACAGGGGCCGTTCACCCCTCCACTTT. V gene TRBV7-9 combines with J gene TRBJ1-6, with 10 positions matching TRBD1. The CDR3 extends over 13 amino acids. Per the germline V gene, CDR1 is SEHNR and CDR2 is FQNEAQ (reference sequence). V shed 8 bases and J 9 bases; nucleotides not matched to a gene: 4.

This sequence joins TRBV15 and TRBJ2-1; 7 bases fit TRBD2. Germline V lookup: CDR1 LNHNV, CDR2 YYDKDF (reference sequence). The CDR3 loop spans 12 amino acids. The V gene end was trimmed by 9 bases and the J gene end by 3 bases; junction bases not matched to a gene: 2. The CDR3 sequence: CATGRVYNEQFF. CDR3 bases: TGTGCCACGGGGAGGGTCTACAATGAGCAGTTCTTC.

The V call is TRBV2, the J call TRBJ2-7, with a tentative D call TRBD1 (6 bases). Per the germline V gene, CDR1 is SNHLY and CDR2 is FYNNEI. This CDR3 is 13 amino acids long. V lost 9 bases to trimming and J lost 2 bases, with 14 bases between them. The CDR3 DNA reads TGTGCCAGGGCCAGGGGAGTCACCTACGAGCAGTACTTC. Protein product: CARARGVTYEQYF.

In this sample, this clone turned up a few times. The chain has TRBV5-1 and TRBJ2-7, with 10 bases that match TRBD2. This CDR3 region has 15 residues. Germline-derived CDR1 and CDR2 are SGHRS and YFSETQ. Trimming removed 5 bases from V and 5 bases from J; junction bases left unmatched: 10. The CDR3 loop reads CASRPIAGGRHEQYF. In DNA, the CDR3 is TGCGCCAGCAGACCAATAGCGGGAGGTCGCCACGAGCAGTACTTC.

The V call is TRBV19, the J call TRBJ2-2; 7 bases map to TRBD2. The CDR3 runs to 16 residues. The ends lost 6 bases at V and 0 bases at J; junction bases unmatched: 7. Germline V gene sequence: CDR1 LNHDA, CDR2 SQIVND (reference sequence). The CDR3: CASSKGGLANTGELFF. The DNA of the CDR3 is TGTGCCAGTAGCAAGGGAGGACTAGCGAACACCGGGGAGCTGTTTTTT.

The chain uses TRBV10-3 and TRBJ1-5; 9 bases align to TRBD1. Germline V gene lookup returns CDR1 ENHRY and CDR2 SYGVKD. J lost 3 bases, V lost 6 bases, and 9 bases had no gene match. This CDR3 spans 16 amino acids. CDR3 in amino acids: CAISDGQGHINQPQHF. The CDR3, as DNA: TGTGCCATCAGCGATGGACAGGGGCATATCAATCAGCCCCAGCATTTT.

The chain combines TRBV5-1 with TRBJ2-1; 10 nucleotides line up with TRBD1. CDR1 SGHRS and CDR2 YFSETQ come from the germline V gene. There are 19 residues in the CDR3. V lost 3 bases, J lost 4 bases, and 16 bases stayed unmatched. The DNA of the CDR3 is TGCGCCAGCAGCTCCATACCAAAGACAGGGGGCGCCAATTACAATGAGCAGTTCTTC. It codes for CASSSIPKTGGANYNEQFF.

The V call is TRBV7-3, the J call TRBJ1-6; D might be TRBD1 (5 bases). The CDR3 loop spans 12 amino acids. V dropped 8 bases and J dropped 9 bases, with 11 bases sitting between them. Germline values: CDR1 SGHTA, CDR2 FQGTGA. The CDR3: CASGGDSSPLHF. The CDR3, as DNA: TGTGCCAGCGGAGGGGACTCTTCACCCCTCCACTTT.

The V gene is TRBV4-1, the J gene TRBJ1-6, with D unclear. V lost 0 bases and J lost 2, with 17 bases in between. The CDR3 has 19 amino acids. The germline V gene has CDR1 MGHRA and CDR2 YSYEKL. CDR3: CASSQDVSFAGTYNSPLHF. The CDR3 DNA reads as TGCGCCAGCAGCCAAGATGTTTCTTTTGCAGGAACCTATAATTCACCCCTCCACTTT.

The chain has TRBV6-4 and TRBJ2-1, with 9 bases fitting TRBD2. CDR1 is MRHNA and CDR2 is SNTAGT in the germline V gene. This CDR3 contains 15 residues. V lost 3 bases and J lost 0; bases outside the gene matches: 0. CDR3 sequence reads: CASSELAGSYNEQFF. The CDR3 nucleotides are TGTGCCAGCAGTGAACTAGCGGGCTCCTACAATGAGCAGTTCTTC.

This clone was seen a few times. The chain recombines TRBV27 with TRBJ2-7; TRBD2 matches at 8 bases. With V trimmed by 6 bases and J by 5 bases, 12 bases remained unmatched. The CDR3 totals 15 residues. Per germline, CDR1 MNHEY and CDR2 SMNVEV (reference sequence). The DNA of the CDR3 is TGTGCCAGCAGCCCCGGGGGGGGAGGGCAAGACGAGCAGTACTTC. This codes for CASSPGGGGQDEQYF.

This sequence joins TRBV6-6 and TRBJ1-2; D remains unclear. V was trimmed by 3 bases and J by 1 base, leaving 15 bases between them. The CDR3 is 16 amino acids. The V gene's germline CDR1 is MNHNY and CDR2 SVGAGI (reference sequence). This chain's CDR3 is CASSYTDFDYNYGYTF. As DNA, the CDR3 is TGTGCCAGCAGTTATACGGACTTTGACTATAACTATGGCTACACCTTC.